This TCR beta chain was observed in a study of early T cells in non-severe SARS-CoV-2 infection. Overall study: Sequencing targeted bulk RNA from unsorted whole blood, leaving chains unpaired.

Study results and limitations: Sequences matched to VDJdb favored anti-spike CD8 responses, while private and CD4 specificities were missed.

V dropped 7 bases and J dropped 3 bases, with 12 bases sitting between them. This CDR3 is built from 13 residues. This clonotype was recorded a few times. Its antigen is undetermined. Researchers attached unique molecular identifiers to individual cDNA molecules. Via MiXCR, TCRdb re-called the 5' RACE reads, giving one row per CDR3 protein. The sample yields roughly 110,000 distinct CDR3 sequences, approximately 10% seen once. The sequence derives from an adult who was a healthcare worker with PCR-confirmed SARS-CoV-2 infection or an uninfected control (not recorded which). Sequenced input: whole blood. J is TRBJ2-5 and V is TRBV12-3 or TRBV12-4; the D gene is possibly TRBD2 (5 bases). The CDR3 reads CASTGRAKETQYF. CDR3 in DNA: TGTGCCAGCACGGGAAGAGCTAAAGAGACCCAGTACTTC.